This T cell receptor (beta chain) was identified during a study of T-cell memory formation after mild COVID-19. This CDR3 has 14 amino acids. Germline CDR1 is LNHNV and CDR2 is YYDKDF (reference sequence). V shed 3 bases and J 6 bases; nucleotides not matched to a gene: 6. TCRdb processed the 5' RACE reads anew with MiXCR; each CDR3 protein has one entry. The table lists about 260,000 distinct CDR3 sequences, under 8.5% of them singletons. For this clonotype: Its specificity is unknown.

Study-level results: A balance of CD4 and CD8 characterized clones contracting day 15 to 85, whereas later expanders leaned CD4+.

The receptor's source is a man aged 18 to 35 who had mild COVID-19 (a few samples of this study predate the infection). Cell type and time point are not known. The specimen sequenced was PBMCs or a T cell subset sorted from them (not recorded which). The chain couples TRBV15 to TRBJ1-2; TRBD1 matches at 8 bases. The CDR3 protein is CATSSRRGPNGYTF. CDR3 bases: TGTGCCACCAGCAGCCGCAGGGGGCCGAATGGCTACACCTTC.